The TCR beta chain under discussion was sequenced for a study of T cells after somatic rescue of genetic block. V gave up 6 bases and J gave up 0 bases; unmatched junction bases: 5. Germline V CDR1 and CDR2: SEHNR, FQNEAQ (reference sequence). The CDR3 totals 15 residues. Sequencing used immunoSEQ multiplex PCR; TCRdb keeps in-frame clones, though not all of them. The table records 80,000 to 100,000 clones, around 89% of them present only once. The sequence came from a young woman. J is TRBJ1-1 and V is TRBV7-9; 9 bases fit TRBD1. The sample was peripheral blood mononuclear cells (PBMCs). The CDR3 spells CASSPNRGLNTEAFF. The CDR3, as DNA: TGTGCCAGCAGTCCGAACAGGGGGCTGAACACTGAAGCTTTCTTT. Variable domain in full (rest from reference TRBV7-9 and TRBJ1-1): DTGVSQNPRHKITKRGQNVTFRCDPISEHNRLYWYRQTLGQGPEFLTYFQNEAQLEKSRLLSDRFSAERPKGSFSTLEIQRTEQGDSAMYLCASSPNRGLNTEAFFGQGTRLTVV.